The entry below gives a single T cell receptor (beta chain) sequence along with its context. The CDR3 covers 13 residues. V was cut by 5 bases and J by 5 bases, with 13 bases left in between. Germline lookup yields CDR1 SGHRS and CDR2 YFSETQ. The repertoire was sequenced with immunoSEQ multiplex PCR; TCRdb's copy has only in-frame clones and lacks some. The top ten hold 3.5% to 4.5% of the sample, which has a few hundred thousand clones, around 86% seen once. The data are from a study of blood T cell repertoires in COVID-19. As for the study in general: Whether acute or convalescent, the COVID-19 samples came from the United States, Italy and Spain.

The V gene is TRBV5-1, the J gene TRBJ1-2; D remains ambiguous. The receptor was derived from a man aged 45-65 years with acute or convalescent COVID-19. The sequencing sample was made of peripheral blood. The CDR3 here is CASSGEGRYGYTF. CDR3 DNA sequence: TGCGCCAGCAGTGGGGAGGGTCGGTATGGCTACACCTTC.